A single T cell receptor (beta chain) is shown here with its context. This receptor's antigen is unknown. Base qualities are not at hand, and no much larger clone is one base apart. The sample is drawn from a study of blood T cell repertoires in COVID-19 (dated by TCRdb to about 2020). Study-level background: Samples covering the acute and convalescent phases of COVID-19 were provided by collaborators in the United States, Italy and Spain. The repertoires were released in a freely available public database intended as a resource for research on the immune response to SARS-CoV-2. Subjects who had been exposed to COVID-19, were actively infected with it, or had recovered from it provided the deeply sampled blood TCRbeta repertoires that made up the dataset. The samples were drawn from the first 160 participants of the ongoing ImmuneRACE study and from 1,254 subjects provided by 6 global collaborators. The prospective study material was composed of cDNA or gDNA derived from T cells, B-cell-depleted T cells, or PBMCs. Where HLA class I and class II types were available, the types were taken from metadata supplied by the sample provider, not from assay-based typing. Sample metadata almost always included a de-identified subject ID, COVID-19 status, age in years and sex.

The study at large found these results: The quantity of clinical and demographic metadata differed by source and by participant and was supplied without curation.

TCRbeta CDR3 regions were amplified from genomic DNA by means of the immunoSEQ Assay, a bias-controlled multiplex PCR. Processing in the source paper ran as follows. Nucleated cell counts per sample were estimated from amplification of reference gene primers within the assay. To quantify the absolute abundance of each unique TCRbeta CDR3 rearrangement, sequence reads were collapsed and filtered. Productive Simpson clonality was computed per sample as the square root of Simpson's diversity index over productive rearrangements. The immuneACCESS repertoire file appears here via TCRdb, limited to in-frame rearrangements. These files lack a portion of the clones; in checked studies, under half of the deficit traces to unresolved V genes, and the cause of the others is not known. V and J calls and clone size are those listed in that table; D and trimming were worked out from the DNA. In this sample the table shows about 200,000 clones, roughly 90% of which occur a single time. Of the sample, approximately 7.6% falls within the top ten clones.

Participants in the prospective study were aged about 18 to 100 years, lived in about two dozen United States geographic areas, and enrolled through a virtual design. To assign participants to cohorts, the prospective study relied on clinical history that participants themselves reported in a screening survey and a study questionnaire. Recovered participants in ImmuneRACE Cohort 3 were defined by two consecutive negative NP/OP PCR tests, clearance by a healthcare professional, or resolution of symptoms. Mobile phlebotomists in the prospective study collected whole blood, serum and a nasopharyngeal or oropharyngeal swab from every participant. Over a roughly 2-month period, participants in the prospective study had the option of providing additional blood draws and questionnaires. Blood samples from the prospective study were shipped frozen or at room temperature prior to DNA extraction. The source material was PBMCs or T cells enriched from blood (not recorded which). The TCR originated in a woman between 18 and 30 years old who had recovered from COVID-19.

The DNA reads as follows: TGTGCCAGCAGCTTCCGGGATAGGGTCCCCTACGAGCAGTACTTC. Its protein product is CASSFRDRVPYEQYF. This chain is built from TRBV5-6 and TRBJ2-7; a tentative D match to TRBD2 spans 5 bases. The CDR3, from cysteine to phenylalanine, totals 15 residues. Only the CDR3 region is kept as DNA, spanning 45 bases read in frame from base 1. CDR1 and CDR2 are drawn from the germline V gene: SGHDT, YYEEEE. Trimming costs V 2 bases and J 2 bases, and their ends lie 14 bases apart.